Presented here are 10 T cell receptor beta chains from one specimen sequenced in a study of siplizumab effects on memory and regulatory T cells. TCRdb's table, derived via immunoSEQ multiplex PCR, lists solely in-frame clones and lacks some. The data hold more than 95,000 clones, with about 93% observed a single time. Sequences were obtained from Tregs sorted from blood. All receptors come from a human donor in good health.

This chain uses TRBV27 with TRBJ1-1, with D perhaps TRBD1 (6 bases). There are 13 residues in the CDR3. Trimming stripped 6 bases from V and 6 bases from J, with 14 bases between. CDR1 is MNHEY and CDR2 is SMNVEV in the germline V gene (reference sequence). CDR3 residues: CASRPRNRAEAFF. The DNA of the CDR3 is TGTGCCAGCAGACCGAGGAACAGGGCTGAAGCTTTCTTT.

V usage is TRBV4-2 and J usage is TRBJ2-7; maybe TRBD1 (5 bases). Germline V gene sequence: CDR1 LGHNA, CDR2 YNFKEQ. The CDR3 runs 14 residues. The V and J ends lost 0 bases and 4 bases respectively, with 10 bases between them. CDR3 DNA: TGTGCCAGCAGCCAAGATCGGGCAGGGTACGAGCAGTACTTC. Amino acid sequence: CASSQDRAGYEQYF.

The chain combines TRBV25-1 with TRBJ2-7; a weak D match, TRBD1 (6 bases). The CDR3 runs to 16 residues. CDR1 is MGHDK and CDR2 is SYGVNS in the germline V gene. Trimming removed 4 bases from V and 0 bases from J, with 16 bases in between. The CDR3 sequence is CASSGNLGASSYEQYF. The CDR3 bases are TGTGCCAGCAGTGGGAACTTGGGGGCGAGCTCCTACGAGCAGTACTTC.

The genes are TRBV14 and TRBJ2-7; D possibly corresponds to TRBD1 (6 bases). Germline CDR1 and CDR2: SGHDN and FVKESK. This CDR3 comprises 15 residues. Trimming stripped 1 base from V and 3 bases from J, with 13 bases between. CDR3 coding DNA: TGTGCCAGCAGCCAAGCAGGGGTTTATCTCTACGAGCAGTACTTC. Translating it yields CASSQAGVYLYEQYF.

The chain uses TRBV7-2 and TRBJ1-2; 8 positions agree with TRBD1. From germline, CDR1 is SGHTA and CDR2 FQGNSA. The V gene end was trimmed by 0 bases and the J gene end by 8 bases; junction bases not matched to a gene: 5. The CDR3 is 14 residues long. The CDR3 here is CASSLAGTGAGYTF. CDR3 DNA: TGTGCCAGCAGCTTAGCAGGGACAGGTGCCGGCTACACCTTC.

With regard to this clone: Other DNA sequences in this specimen translate into the identical CDR3. The rearrangement links TRBV25-1 to TRBJ2-5; TRBD2 matches 7 bases. In germline, CDR1 is MGHDK, CDR2 SYGVNS. The CDR3 length is 14 residues. Losses at the gene ends were 4 bases for V and 5 bases for J; bases not matched to a gene: 7. CDR3 nucleotide sequence: TGTGCCAGCAGTGTCCCAGGGAGGGATGAGACCCAGTACTTC. Protein product: CASSVPGRDETQYF.

The J gene is TRBJ2-7, the V gene TRBV2, with 8 bases lining up with TRBD2. Looked up from germline, CDR1 is SNHLY and CDR2 is FYNNEI. With 10 bases clipped from V and 6 bases from J, the junction kept 8 bases outside the gene matches. This CDR3 contains 12 residues. CDR3 bases: TGTGCCACCAAGCGGGAGTCCGTCGAGCAGTACTTC. Amino acid sequence: CATKRESVEQYF.

The chain recombines TRBV6-1 with TRBJ1-2; D is perhaps TRBD1 (5 bases). There are 13 residues in the CDR3. Trimming left V 11 bases short and J 4 bases short, with 17 bases between. CDR1 is MNHNS and CDR2 is SASEGT in the germline V gene. DNA for the CDR3: TGTGCCGGACGGTTGGGGCCGGCCTATGGCTACACCTTC. Encoded protein: CAGRLGPAYGYTF.

The chain carries TRBV9 and TRBJ2-1, with 9 bases identical to TRBD1. There are 14 residues in the CDR3. The V and J ends lost 0 bases and 7 bases, in that order; junction bases with no gene match: 2. Germline CDR1 SGDLS, CDR2 YYNGEE. Here the CDR3 reads CASSVVGQGNEQFF. In nucleotides, the CDR3 is TGTGCCAGCAGCGTAGTTGGACAGGGGAATGAGCAGTTCTTC.

This clone has a single count. The chain recombines TRBV11-2 with TRBJ1-4; the D is unclear. The CDR3 has 14 residues. Trimming stripped 2 bases from V and 0 bases from J, with 4 bases between. CDR1 and CDR2 (germline): SGHAT, FQNNGV. The CDR3 DNA sequence: TGTGCCAGCAGCTTAAGATCAACTAATGAAAAACTGTTTTTT. Translation gives CASSLRSTNEKLFF.